The clone carrying this TCR beta chain appeared a single time. This specimen belongs to a study of shared T cell receptors in the human thymus. Sequencing used immunoSEQ multiplex PCR; TCRdb keeps in-frame clones, though not all of them. Of under 700,000 clones detected, approximately 80% appear once; the ten largest clones hold more than 0.01%. This same sample was also part of a study on human thymus T cells. That paper states: Corrective surgery for congenital heart defects was being performed on the healthy Finnish infants who served as donors. Resections that were taken during corrective heart surgery supplied the thymus tissue. The authors found apparently biased V and J gene usage in thymic and blood repertoires.

The sequenced sample was thymocytes. The sequence was collected from a boy in the first two years of life with a congenital heart defect.

The CDR3 here is CSVEELSGSAYEQYF. Written as DNA, the CDR3 is TGCAGCGTTGAAGAGCTTAGCGGGAGTGCCTACGAGCAGTACTTC. This sequence joins TRBV29-1 and TRBJ2-7; 9 bases agree with TRBD2. Per germline, CDR1 SQVTM and CDR2 ANQGSEA. V lost 0 bases to trimming and J lost 2 bases; unmatched junction nucleotides: 5. The CDR3 has 15 amino acids.